Listed here are 17 T cell receptor beta chains from one sample, sequenced in a study of blood T cell repertoires in COVID-19. Some clones are missing from TCRdb's copy, which holds only in-frame ones; the method was immunoSEQ multiplex PCR. The top ten hold 12% of the sample, which has a few hundred thousand clones, approximately 90% seen once. What was sequenced was peripheral blood. The receptor set was obtained from a woman aged 55 to 70 with acute or convalescent COVID-19.

The rearrangement links TRBV27 to TRBJ2-1; D is possibly TRBD1 (5 bases). The CDR3 has 16 residues. Germline V gene lookup returns CDR1 MNHEY and CDR2 SMNVEV (reference sequence). V was clipped by 8 bases and J by 7 bases, with 24 bases between them. The CDR3 bases are TGTGCCAGCTCCCCTATCCGACAGCGAGTGTGGAATGAGCAGTTCTTC. It encodes CASSPIRQRVWNEQFF.

As DNA, the CDR3 is TGCGCCAGCAGCCAAGGACTAGCGGGGGACAATGAGCAGTTCTTC. It is translated as CASSQGLAGDNEQFF. This chain connects TRBV4-1 to TRBJ2-1, with 12 positions matching TRBD2. Germline V gene lookup returns CDR1 MGHRA and CDR2 YSYEKL. The length of the CDR3 is 15 residues. The trim removed 1 base at V and 5 bases at J, leaving 0 bases unmatched.

The V and J genes are TRBV4-1 and TRBJ2-1; D uncertain. Germline CDR1 MGHRA, CDR2 YSYEKL. Trimming pared 3 bases from V and 10 bases from J, leaving 13 bases between. The CDR3 consists of 13 residues. The CDR3 DNA sequence: TGCGCCAGCAGCCATGTCGCCCCCGAGGAGCAGTTCTTC. It is translated as CASSHVAPEEQFF.

The gene calls are TRBV6-5 and TRBJ2-2, with D possibly TRBD2 on 5 matching bases. Germline V gives CDR1 MNHEY, CDR2 SVGAGI. The V end was cut by 6 bases, the J end by 1 base, with 9 bases between. CDR3 size: 14 residues. The CDR3 is CASSPSGNTGELFF. The DNA of the CDR3 is TGTGCCAGCAGCCCAAGCGGGAACACCGGGGAGCTGTTTTTT.

The rearrangement uses TRBV18 and TRBJ2-2; maybe TRBD2 (7 bases). V lost 2 bases and J 6 bases, leaving 13 bases between the germline ends. The CDR3 loop spans 15 amino acids. The germline CDR1 and CDR2 sequences are KGHSH and LQKENI. The CDR3, as DNA: TGTGCCAGCTCACCATCGGGGGGCGGAGCCGGGGAGCTGTTTTTT. Amino acids: CASSPSGGGAGELFF. The full variable domain, its missing parts supplied by reference TRBV18 and TRBJ2-2, is NAGVMQNPRHLVRRRGQEARLRCSPMKGHSHVYWYRQLPEEGLKFMVYLQKENIIDESGMPKERFSAEFPKEGPSILRIQQVVRGDSAAYFCASSPSGGGAGELFFGEGSRLTVL.

This clone occurred a few times. The rearrangement joins TRBV6-1 to TRBJ2-7; D not certain. The V and J ends lost 2 bases and 7 bases respectively, with 9 bases between them. This CDR3 contains 12 residues. Germline V lookup: CDR1 MNHNS, CDR2 SASEGT. This CDR3 is CASSESNLEQYF. In DNA, the CDR3 is TGTGCCAGCAGTGAAAGCAACCTGGAGCAGTACTTC.

This chain joins TRBV5-1 and TRBJ2-1; 8 positions agree with TRBD2. CDR1 and CDR2 from the germline V gene are SGHRS and YFSETQ. The length of the CDR3 is 15 residues. J gave up 7 bases and V 3 bases, and 9 bases lay outside the gene matches. The CDR3 DNA reads as TGCGCCAGCAGCTCATTAAGCGGGGGCGGGAATGAGCAGTTCTTC. Translating gives CASSSLSGGGNEQFF.

The V call is TRBV28, the J call TRBJ1-4, with a possible D match to TRBD1 (5 bases). The germline V and J ends were trimmed by 6 bases and 8 bases, with 13 bases remaining between them. Germline loops: CDR1 MDHEN, CDR2 SYDVKM. The CDR3 has 13 residues. CDR3 region: CASRTGGWEKLFF. The CDR3 DNA is TGTGCCAGCAGAACGGGGGGTTGGGAAAAACTGTTTTTT.

In its sample, this clone was seen a few times. The chain carries TRBV11-3 and TRBJ2-1, with a possible D match to TRBD1 (6 bases). The CDR3 consists of 15 residues. Germline V gives CDR1 SGHNT, CDR2 YENEEA. Trimming took 2 bases from V and 0 from J, leaving 8 bases between them. For the CDR3, the DNA is TGTGCCAGCAGCTTACGAGGGGGCTCCTACAATGAGCAGTTCTTC. It specifies CASSLRGGSYNEQFF.

This sequence joins TRBV27 and TRBJ2-5, with D possibly matching TRBD1 (6 bases). Trimming cost V 6 bases and J 3 bases, with 14 bases left between them. CDR1 and CDR2 from the germline V gene are MNHEY and SMNVEV (reference sequence). This CDR3 spans 14 amino acids. CDR3 residues: CASRSWTAKETQYF. The CDR3 DNA reads TGTGCCAGCAGATCCTGGACAGCGAAAGAGACCCAGTACTTC.

The genes are TRBV27 and TRBJ1-5; D not certain. With 2 bases removed from V and 1 base from J, the gap between germline ends came to 12 bases. The germline CDR1 and CDR2 sequences are MNHEY and SMNVEV (reference sequence). This CDR3 has 16 residues. The CDR3 loop reads CASSLEGLGSNQPQHF. The CDR3 DNA follows: TGTGCCAGCAGTTTAGAGGGCCTCGGAAGCAATCAGCCCCAGCATTTT.

This clone appeared once. J is TRBJ2-1 and V is TRBV6-4; 7 positions agree with TRBD1. The germline CDR1 and CDR2 sequences are MRHNA and SNTAGT. The CDR3 extends over 15 amino acids. J lost 4 bases, V lost 4 bases, and 7 bases had no gene match. The CDR3 DNA reads as TGTGCCAGCAGTGTAGAAGGGGGCAGATACAATGAGCAGTTCTTC. Its translation is CASSVEGGRYNEQFF.

This clone was seen only once. The J gene is TRBJ1-2, the V gene TRBV5-4; TRBD1 is a possible D gene (6 bases). The germline CDR1 and CDR2 sequences are SGHNT and YYREEE (reference sequence). This CDR3 spans 15 amino acids. The V gene lost 0 bases and the J gene lost 7 bases, with 16 bases spanning the gap. CDR3 residues: CASSLAGGGGGGYTF. DNA for the CDR3: TGTGCCAGCAGCTTGGCCGGCGGGGGCGGAGGTGGCTACACCTTC. The variable domain in full, with the rest retrieved from reference TRBV5-4 and TRBJ1-2, is ETGVTQSPTHLIKTRGQQVTLRCSSQSGHNTVSWYQQALGQGPQFIFQYYREEENGRGNFPPRFSGLQFPNYSSELNVNALELDDSALYLCASSLAGGGGGGYTFGSGTRLTVV.

The V gene is TRBV7-9, the J gene TRBJ2-7, with no clear D. Trimming removed 3 bases at V and 3 bases at J, with 15 bases between. The CDR3 is 15 amino acids. Germline assignment: CDR1 SEHNR and CDR2 FQNEAQ (reference sequence). CDR3 DNA sequence: TGTGCCAGCAGCTTCCGGAGTTGGCCCATCTACGAGCAGTACTTC. Encoded protein: CASSFRSWPIYEQYF.

This chain uses TRBV6-6 with TRBJ1-2; 9 bases fit TRBD1. From germline, CDR1 is MNHNY and CDR2 SVGAGI (reference sequence). The V gene end was trimmed by 7 bases and the J gene end by 8 bases; junction bases not matched to a gene: 8. The CDR3 has 13 amino acids. The CDR3 protein is CASNLGQGEGYTF. CDR3 nucleotides: TGTGCCAGCAATTTGGGACAGGGCGAAGGCTACACCTTC.

V usage is TRBV18 and J usage is TRBJ1-1, with D unclear. The CDR3 covers 14 residues. The V and J ends lost 6 bases and 1 base respectively, with 12 bases between them. Germline assignment: CDR1 KGHSH and CDR2 LQKENI. CDR3 in amino acids: CASSLGGGNTEAFF. In DNA form, the CDR3 reads TGTGCCAGCTCTCTTGGTGGAGGGAACACTGAAGCTTTCTTT.

The V gene is TRBV5-4, the J gene TRBJ1-5; D possibly corresponds to TRBD1 (5 bases). Trimming pared 1 base from V and 7 bases from J, leaving 18 bases between. CDR3 length: 16 amino acids. Germline values: CDR1 SGHNT, CDR2 YYREEE (reference sequence). Here the CDR3 reads CASSLIWGGEEQPQHF. CDR3 sequence (DNA): TGTGCCAGCAGCTTGATTTGGGGAGGGGAAGAGCAGCCCCAGCATTTT.